One T cell receptor beta chain is described in this entry. Its antigen is unidentified. This CDR3 region has 16 residues. 13 Jbeta primers and 60 Vbeta primers were used for the PCR. The repertoire was sequenced with immunoSEQ multiplex PCR; TCRdb's copy has only in-frame clones and lacks some. Seen here are approximately 180,000 clones, more than 75% observed once, and the top ten hold roughly 0.24%. This sample was included in a study of cytomegalovirus exposure and HLA in healthy donors. On the study more broadly: Some 91 million unique TCRs from HLA-typed donors were held in an early release of data.

Study outcomes and limitations: A later analysis found most CMV-associated TCR beta chains apparently HLA-restricted. Sequencing probably produced one cluster of sequence variants that were highly shared.

This clonotype was obtained from a girl under two years old in good health and CMV-seronegative. The material sequenced was PBMCs. The V gene is TRBV21-1, the J gene TRBJ1-3; TRBD1 is taken as the D call from the table, unchecked against the DNA. TRBV21-1 is a pseudogene. The CDR3 is CASSLNPGGRKRTIYF. In DNA, the CDR3 is TGTGCCAGCAGCTTGAATCCAGGGGGAAGGAAACGCACCATATATTTT.